This T cell receptor (beta chain) was recovered during a study of shared clonotypes between healthy human individuals. About the study: Each donor's CD8 memory used one plate, CD8 naive two, each CD4 subset three.

Assay: immunoSEQ multiplex PCR; the TCRdb copy retains only in-frame clones and omits some. The table includes more than 2,000,000 clones, 93% detected once. Notes on this clone: Within the sample, other DNA sequences also encode this same CDR3.

CDR1 is SEHNR, CDR2 FQNEAQ, per germline (reference sequence). The CDR3 has 13 residues. Deletions cut 1 base from V and 6 bases from J, with 7 bases between. The V call is TRBV7-9, the J call TRBJ2-1; D unclear. Source material: naive CD4+ T cells from PBMCs. This sample's subset: CD45RA+ positively selected. The TCR was taken from a man in his late teens or twenties in good health. Some clones in this sample may be carry-over from other donors' samples. Here the CDR3 DNA reads TGTGCCAGCAGCTTAGGGCAGACCAATGAGCAGTTCTTC. Its protein product is CASSLGQTNEQFF.